This T cell receptor (beta chain) was observed in a study of blood T cells in healthy people across ages. Study in general: For every two T cells, template switching captured about one barcoded beta molecule. Study-level points and caveats: Older age coincided with a roughly linear decline in TCR beta diversity per million T cells.

CDR3 length equals 13 residues. V lost 4 bases and J 6 bases, leaving 10 bases between the germline ends. CDR1 and CDR2 (germline): SGHDN, FVKESK. Combining a sample-barcoded 5' primer with a J-beta primer mix, a second PCR ran for roughly 7 to 12 cycles. TCRdb re-analysed the 5' RACE reads in MiXCR, keeping a single row per CDR3 protein. The data contain 650,000 to 700,000 distinct CDR3 sequences, approximately 29% of them seen just once; the ten biggest clones take up roughly 14%. This clonotype was observed once. Its antigen is not known. The chain links TRBV14 to TRBJ2-1, with D possibly being TRBD1 (6 bases). The sequence was obtained from a woman of 80 years or more in good health. Specimen: blood. The CDR3 DNA follows: TGTGCCAGCAGCCTGGACAGTGGCAATGAGCAGTTCTTC. Protein sequence: CASSLDSGNEQFF. Filled out from reference TRBV14 and TRBJ2-1, the complete variable domain reads EAGVTQFPSHSVIEKGQTVTLRCDPISGHDNLYWYRRVMGKEIKFLLHFVKESKQDESGMPNNRFLAERTGGTYSTLKVQPAELEDSGVYFCASSLDSGNEQFFGPGTRLTVL.